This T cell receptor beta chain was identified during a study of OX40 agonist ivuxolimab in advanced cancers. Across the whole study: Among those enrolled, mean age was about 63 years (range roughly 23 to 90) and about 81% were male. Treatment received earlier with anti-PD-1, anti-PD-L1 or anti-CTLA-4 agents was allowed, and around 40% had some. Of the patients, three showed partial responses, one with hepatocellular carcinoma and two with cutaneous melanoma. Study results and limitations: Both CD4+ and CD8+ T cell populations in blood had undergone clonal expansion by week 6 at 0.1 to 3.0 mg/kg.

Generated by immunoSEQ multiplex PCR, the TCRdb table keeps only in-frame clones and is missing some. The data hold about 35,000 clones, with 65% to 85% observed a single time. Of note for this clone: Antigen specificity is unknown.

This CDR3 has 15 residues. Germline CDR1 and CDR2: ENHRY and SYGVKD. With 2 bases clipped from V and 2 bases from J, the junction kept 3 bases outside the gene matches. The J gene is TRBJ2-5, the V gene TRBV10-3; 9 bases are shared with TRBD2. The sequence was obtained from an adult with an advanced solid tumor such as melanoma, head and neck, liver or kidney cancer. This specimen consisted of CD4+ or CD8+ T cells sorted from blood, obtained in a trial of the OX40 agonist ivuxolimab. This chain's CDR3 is CAISEGLAGQETQYF. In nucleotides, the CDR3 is TGTGCCATCAGTGAGGGGCTAGCGGGACAAGAGACCCAGTACTTC.